This T cell receptor beta chain is drawn from a study of CD8+ T cells in alopecia areata (dated by TCRdb to 2016 to 2018). Background for the entire study: The treated patients, all with moderate-to-severe alopecia areata, were enrolled in an open-label pilot trial of oral tofacitinib given at 5 to 10 mg twice daily. Tofacitinib was given for 6 to 18 months, followed by 6 months of follow-up off drug to assess delayed response and recurrence. Disease severity in treated patients was measured with the SALT score, which quantifies the percentage of affected scalp surface area. High-throughput TCRbeta sequencing was used to examine T cell clonal expansion in alopecia areata in both the C3H/HeJ mouse model and human patients. Scalp tissue and sorted CD4+ and CD8+ peripheral blood T cells from patchy and totalis/universalis alopecia areata patients and from healthy controls were covered by human TCRbeta sequencing. Patients on tofacitinib were biopsied at baseline and after 4 and 24 weeks of treatment, and several of the patients also had a later scalp biopsy. Scalp clonality was compared among normal scalp (n=4), patchy alopecia areata scalp (n=8), and alopecia totalis/universalis scalp (n=8). RNA came from the PAXgene miRNA kit for fixed scalp, the miRNeasy kit for PBMCs, and the RNeasy kit for mouse skin. TCRbeta CDR3 regions were amplified by immunoSEQ multiplex PCR using 35 Vbeta forward and 13 Jbeta reverse primers. General conclusions and limits of the study: With tofacitinib, both scalp clonality and the number of expanded CD8+ clones among the top 100 scalp clones went down significantly. Compared with normal scalp, lesional scalp, particularly in alopecia totalis/universalis, had higher clonality and more expanded CD8+ clones, which suggests antigenic drive. Many expanded lesional clones persisted in scalp and blood during tofacitinib treatment, which may partly explain relapse after stopping treatment. Unlike mouse skin, which is dominated by gammadelta T cells, normal human skin has resident alphabeta T cells that are also sequenced, and this complicates analysis of the scalp TCR repertoire. Because the treated cohort was small and had only one nonresponder, larger studies are needed to examine links between baseline CD8+ expansion and response. TCR sequences shared between patients were less clear than in mice, possibly partly because of HLA diversity in the patient population.

Of note for this clone: This clone's antigen is unknown. Base qualities were left out, and no much larger clone turns up one base away.

Including cysteine and phenylalanine, the CDR3 has 13 amino acids. The CDR3 DNA has 39 bases and is translated from base 1. The CDR1 and CDR2 encoded by the germline V gene (reference sequence) are GTSNPN and SVGIG. At the junction V is shortened by 2 bases and J by 0 bases, with 7 bases in between. The time point label for this specimen denotes: about 4 weeks on oral tofacitinib. Taken with the paper, the label for treatment or condition translates to: oral pan-JAK inhibitor, 5-10 mg twice daily. Lesional scalp punch biopsies and peripheral blood were obtained from alopecia areata patients. PBMCs were separated by density centrifugation and stained for CD3, CD4 and CD8, after which CD4+ and CD8+ T cells were sorted on a FACSAria. Receptor libraries were prepared by the immunoSEQ multiplex PCR assay. For TCR sequencing, RNA was extracted from every sample and reverse transcribed into cDNA to serve as template. SuperScript III was used to make first-strand cDNA, primed with a 2:1 mix of oligo-dT and random hexamers. A synthetic immune receptor repertoire was used to gauge amplification bias, and whatever bias remained was removed computationally. From the authors' description of their analysis: Raw reads were preprocessed for error removal, and CDR3 was defined according to IMGT conventions as running from the conserved cysteine to phenylalanine. Clonality was calculated as 1 minus Shannon entropy normalized by log2 of the number of productive unique TCRs. Scalp TCRbeta sequences were cross-referenced with sorted blood CD4 and CD8 repertoires so that the CD4 or CD8 identity of scalp clones could be inferred. The table was pulled from immuneACCESS by TCRdb, which kept in-frame rearrangements only. Such tables lose some clones; where checked, under half of the loss comes from unresolved V genes, and the rest has no known cause. V, J and clone size were drawn from that table, and D and trimming were deduced from the DNA. A total of roughly 40,000 clones appear in this sample, just over 65% of them only once. The top ten clones comprise 20% to 25% of the sample.

The V and J genes are TRBV30 and TRBJ1-1; perhaps TRBD1 is the D gene, with 6 bases matching. This TCR was sampled from a human donor with alopecia areata. The specimen was CD8+ T cells sorted from blood, collected at week 4, from a patient treated with tofacitinib. The CDR3 is CAWSWGLNTEAFF. The DNA sequence follows: TGTGCCTGGAGTTGGGGGCTGAACACTGAAGCTTTCTTT.